This T cell receptor beta chain came from a study of CD8 T cells in ankylosing spondylitis. Germline values: CDR1 MNHNY, CDR2 SVGAGI (reference sequence). CDR3 length equals 12 residues. Trimming took off 11 bases at V and 0 bases at J, with 11 bases between the two ends. Study outcomes and limitations: Clones linked to the disease showed a CD8+ phenotype. They occurred at relatively low frequencies in peripheral blood. About 8 highly homologous variants made up a TCR beta motif, and this motif appeared characteristic of ankylosing spondylitis blood.

Quantitative 5'-RACE with molecular barcodes produced the TCR beta libraries. TCRdb used MiXCR to reprocess the 5' RACE reads, holding one entry per CDR3 protein. The sample lists 750,000 to 850,000 distinct CDR3 sequences; approximately 10% were seen once. This clonotype was detected only a few times. Its antigen is unidentified. Sequences were obtained from blood, either unsorted or a sorted T cell fraction (not recorded which). This TCR was recovered from a male donor with ankylosing spondylitis. This chain connects TRBV6-6 to TRBJ2-7; D possibly matches TRBD1 or TRBD2 (5 bases each). The CDR3 loop reads CAGGGSSYEQYF. CDR3 bases: TGTGCCGGGGGTGGCAGCTCCTACGAGCAGTACTTC.